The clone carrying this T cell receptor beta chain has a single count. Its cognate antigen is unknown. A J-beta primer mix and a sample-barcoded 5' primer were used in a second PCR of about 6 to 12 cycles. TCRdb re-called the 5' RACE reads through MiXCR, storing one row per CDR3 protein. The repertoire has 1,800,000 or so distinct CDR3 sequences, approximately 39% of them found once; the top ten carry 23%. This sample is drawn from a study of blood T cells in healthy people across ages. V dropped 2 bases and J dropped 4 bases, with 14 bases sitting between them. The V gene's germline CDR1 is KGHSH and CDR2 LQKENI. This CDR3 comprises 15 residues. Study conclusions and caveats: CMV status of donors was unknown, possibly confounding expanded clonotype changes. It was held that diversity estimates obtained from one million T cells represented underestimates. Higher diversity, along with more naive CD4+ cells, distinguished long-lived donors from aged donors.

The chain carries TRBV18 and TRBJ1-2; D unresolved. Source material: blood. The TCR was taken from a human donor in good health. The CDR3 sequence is CASSPSGEYRYGYTF. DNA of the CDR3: TGTGCCAGCTCACCAAGCGGCGAGTACCGCTATGGCTACACCTTC. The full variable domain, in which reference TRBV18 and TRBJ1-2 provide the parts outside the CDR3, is NAGVMQNPRHLVRRRGQEARLRCSPMKGHSHVYWYRQLPEEGLKFMVYLQKENIIDESGMPKERFSAEFPKEGPSILRIQQVVRGDSAAYFCASSPSGEYRYGYTFGSGTRLTVV.